This T cell receptor (beta chain) came from a study of CD8 T cells in ankylosing spondylitis. The CDR3 contains 14 residues. Germline V gene sequence: CDR1 SGHVS, CDR2 FQNEAQ. The germline V and J ends were trimmed by 10 bases and 0 bases, with 15 bases remaining between them. This clonotype was seen a few times. Its target is unknown. Quantitative 5'-RACE with molecular barcodes produced the TCR beta libraries. TCRdb processed the 5' RACE reads anew with MiXCR; each CDR3 protein has one entry. This sample has around 770,000 distinct CDR3 sequences, with about 10% found just once. The study, taken as a whole, reports: For ankylosing spondylitis blood, a TCR beta motif of fewer than 10 highly homologous variants appeared characteristic. It was reported that disease-linked clones were significantly enriched in matched ankylosing spondylitis synovial fluid. Relatively rare in peripheral blood, disease-linked clones were also CD8+.

The TCR sequence derives from a male donor with ankylosing spondylitis. What was sequenced was blood, either unsorted or a sorted T cell fraction (not recorded which). The chain couples TRBV7-8 to TRBJ1-2, with D unresolved. CDR3 amino acids: CATTLRETNYGYTF. CDR3 DNA sequence: TGTGCCACCACCCTTCGGGAAACTAACTATGGCTACACCTTC.